These 3 T cell receptor beta chains originate from one sample sequenced in a study of neoadjuvant anti-PD-1 for oral cavity cancer (TCRdb year 2021). What this sample's time point label stands for: before neoadjuvant nivolumab. The library was prepared using the immunoSEQ multiplex PCR assay. The source is immuneACCESS, and TCRdb retained only in-frame sequences with V and J called. Part of the clones is not carried over; for the studies checked, unresolved V genes explain less than half of this, and the remainder is unexplained. This sample is represented by 75,000 to 100,000 clones; around 80% of them were singletons. The ten largest clones capture over 3% of the sample. The specimen comprised PBMCs, sampled before nivolumab (anti-PD-1) treatment. These receptors originate from a person aged 35 to 85 with oral cavity squamous cell carcinoma.

The chain is built from TRBV28 and TRBJ1-5; TRBD1 might be the D (5 bases). CDR3 length: 13 residues. Looked up from germline, CDR1 is MDHEN and CDR2 is SYDVKM. V shed 6 bases and J shed 6 bases, with 12 bases lying between them. CDR3 region: CASRGRDSQPQHF. CDR3 DNA: TGTGCCAGCAGGGGGCGGGATAGTCAGCCCCAGCATTTT. The full variable domain, its missing parts supplied by reference TRBV28 and TRBJ1-5, is DVKVTQSSRYLVKRTGEKVFLECVQDMDHENMFWYRQDPGLGLRLIYFSYDVKMKEKGDIPEGYSVSREKKERFSLILESASTNQTSMYLCASRGRDSQPQHFGDGTRLSIL.

The chain is built from TRBV7-8 and TRBJ2-4; a possible D gene is TRBD1 (5 bases). Germline-derived CDR1 and CDR2 are SGHVS and FQNEAQ. This CDR3 has 14 amino acids. Trimming pared 1 base from V and 7 bases from J, leaving 11 bases between. CDR3 DNA sequence: TGTGCCAGCAGCTTAGAAGCCAGGGTGAACATTCAGTACTTC. Residues: CASSLEARVNIQYF.

This clone appeared a single time. V usage is TRBV20-1 and J usage is TRBJ2-7; D is unresolved. The CDR3 sequence is 11 residues long. Trimming removed 4 bases from V and 9 bases from J, with 13 bases in between. CDR1 and CDR2 (germline): DFQATT, SNEGSKA (reference sequence). CDR3 in amino acids: CSAKSPAGQYF. The CDR3 nucleotides read TGCAGTGCTAAGTCGCCGGCTGGGCAGTACTTC.